The T cell receptor (beta chain) under discussion was sequenced for a study of CD8 T cells in ankylosing spondylitis. TCRdb passed the 5' RACE reads through MiXCR, listing each CDR3 protein once. The sample consists of some 450,000 distinct CDR3 sequences, 15% to 20% of them appearing once. This clonotype turned up a few times. Its antigen is unidentified. Unmatched junction bases numbered 5, after V lost 1 base and J lost 0 bases. This CDR3 contains 17 residues. The germline V gene has CDR1 SGHVS and CDR2 FNYEAQ. Findings and limits, study-wide: Seemingly characteristic of ankylosing spondylitis blood was a TCR beta motif consisting of about 8 highly homologous variants.

The origin of this receptor is a male donor with ankylosing spondylitis. Sequencing used blood, either unsorted or a sorted T cell fraction (not recorded which). The rearrangement uses TRBV7-6 and TRBJ1-3, with 8 positions matching TRBD1. The CDR3 protein is CASSLVDRGLSGNTIYF. Here the CDR3 DNA reads TGTGCCAGCAGCTTAGTAGACAGGGGACTCTCTGGAAACACCATATATTTT.